This T cell receptor beta chain was profiled in a study of vaccination and CD4 T cells after COVID-19. Study-level information: Following dose two, a median about 71 days (range 14 to 241) passed before post-vaccine samples were taken.

The CDR3 sequence is 15 residues long. The V end lost 2 bases, the J end lost 4 bases, and 12 bases lay between the germline ends. Germline V gene lookup returns CDR1 SGHTA and CDR2 FQGNSA. Sequenced with the Oncomine TCR Beta short-read assay was DNA taken from cultured CD4+ T cells. After culture, CD4+ T cells served as the source for genomic DNA extraction. TCRdb reanalysed the PCR reads using MiXCR and keeps one entry per CDR3 protein. The data contain about 23,000 distinct CDR3 sequences, roughly 44% of them singletons. Specified treatment: approximately nine-day PBMC culture with coronavirus spike peptide pools or control peptides (ViraFEST assay). On this clonotype: Its target is unknown.

The V call is TRBV7-2, the J call TRBJ1-5, with no clear D. Material: CD4+ T cells from blood, cultured in vitro, obtained before SARS-CoV-2 vaccination. The receptor's source is a human donor who received a COVID-19 vaccine. The CDR3: CASSLSASRNQPQHF. Written as DNA, the CDR3 is TGTGCCAGCAGCTTAAGCGCGTCGAGGAATCAGCCCCAGCATTTT.